The T cell receptor (beta chain) described here comes from a study of T-cell memory formation after mild COVID-19. Study context: The study found TCR clusters largely donor specific. Study findings and constraints: Clones that contracted clustered mainly in CM and EM if CD4+ and in EMRA if CD8+. Contracting clones from day 15 to 85 showed balanced CD4/CD8; later expanders favored CD4+.

TCRdb used MiXCR to reprocess the 5' RACE reads, holding one entry per CDR3 protein. The sample has 300,000 to 350,000 distinct CDR3 sequences; 10% to 15% are singletons. Germline CDR1 reads MGHRA; CDR2 reads YSYEKL. Trimming removed 1 base at V and 5 bases at J, with 14 bases between. The CDR3 extends over 15 amino acids. This clonotype was seen many times. The antigen is undetermined. The chain employs TRBV4-1 and TRBJ2-5, with D possibly being TRBD1 (6 bases). Material for sequencing was PBMCs or a T cell subset sorted from them (not recorded which). This TCR derives from a man aged 18 to 30 who had mild COVID-19 (a few samples of this study predate the infection). Cell type and time point are not known. CDR3 amino acids: CASSQAGTGQETQYF. Here the CDR3 DNA reads TGCGCCAGCAGCCAAGCAGGAACAGGGCAGGAGACCCAGTACTTC.